One T cell receptor beta chain is described in this entry. Its antigen is still unknown. The data derive from a study of shared clonotypes between healthy human individuals. Overall study results and limits: Memory subsets generally showed lower estimated richness than naive subsets.

CD45RO-negative, CCR7-selected cells formed the naive CD8 fraction, which excluded terminally differentiated effector memory CD45RA+ cells. A deep-level run was used for the assay. TCRdb's copy holds only in-frame clones and misses some; the assay was immunoSEQ multiplex PCR. The table records roughly 590,000 clones, nearly 97% of them present only once. The CDR3 consists of 13 residues. Between the trimmed V and J ends, which lost 7 bases and 5 bases, there was a span of 12 bases. The germline CDR1 and CDR2 sequences are LNHDA and SQIVND (reference sequence). The sample taken for sequencing was naive CD8+ T cells sorted from blood. V usage is TRBV19 and J usage is TRBJ2-1; maybe TRBD1 (5 bases). This receptor was taken from a woman aged 25 to 39 in good health. The CDR3 bases are TGTGCCAGTATAGCTGGACACAACAATGAGCAGTTCTTC. Its protein product is CASIAGHNNEQFF.